This T cell receptor (beta chain) is from a study of T cell repertoires in cytomegalovirus infection. Broader study findings: Cumulated frequencies of public TCR beta families served to identify carriers of CMV plus the relevant HLA.

Comment on this clonotype: What it recognizes is unknown.

Using its own MiXCR run on the reads, TCRdb lists one record per CDR3 protein. The sample carries approximately 500,000 distinct CDR3 sequences, 16% recorded once. Sequenced input: CD8+ T cells from PBMCs. The TCR comes from a human donor in good health (CMV status not recorded). Some clones in this sample may be carry-over from other donors' samples.

This CDR3 reads CASSRQGHQETQYF. CDR3 DNA sequence: TGTGCCAGCAGTCGCCAGGGTCACCAAGAGACCCAGTACTTC. The chain has TRBV27 and TRBJ2-5; the D gene is possibly TRBD1 (5 bases). CDR1 MNHEY and CDR2 SMNVEV come from the germline V gene (reference sequence). Trimming took 5 bases from V and 0 from J, leaving 10 bases between them. CDR3 length equals 14 residues.